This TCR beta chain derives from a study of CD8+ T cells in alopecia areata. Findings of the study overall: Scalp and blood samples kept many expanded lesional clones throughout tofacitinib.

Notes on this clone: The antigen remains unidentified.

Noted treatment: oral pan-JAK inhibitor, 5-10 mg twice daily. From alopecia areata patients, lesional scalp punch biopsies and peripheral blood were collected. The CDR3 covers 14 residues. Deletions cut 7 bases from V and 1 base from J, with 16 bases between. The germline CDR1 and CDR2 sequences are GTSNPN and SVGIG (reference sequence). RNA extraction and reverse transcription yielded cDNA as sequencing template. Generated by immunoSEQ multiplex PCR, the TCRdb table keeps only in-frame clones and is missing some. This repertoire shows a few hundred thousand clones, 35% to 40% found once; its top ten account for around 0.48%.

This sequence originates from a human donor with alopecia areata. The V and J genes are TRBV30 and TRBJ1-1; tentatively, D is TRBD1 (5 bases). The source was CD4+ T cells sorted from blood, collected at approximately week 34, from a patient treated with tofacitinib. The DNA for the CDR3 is TGTGCCTCAACGTGGACAACCCCGAACACTGAAGCTTTCTTT. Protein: CASTWTTPNTEAFF.